The source of this T cell receptor beta chain is a study of shared T cell receptors in the human thymus. The CDR3 length is 16 residues. Germline V CDR1 and CDR2: MGHRA, YSYEKL. V lost 1 base and J lost 4, with 17 bases in between. Method: immunoSEQ multiplex PCR; TCRdb's copy keeps in-frame clones and lacks some. The sample holds hundreds of thousands of clones, approximately 87% seen once. This same sample was also taken into another study, of human thymus T cells. As that study records: Those donating were healthy Finnish infants in corrective surgery for congenital heart defects. Thymic samples were excised during corrective heart operations. Thymic and blood repertoires appeared to display a bias in their usage of V and J genes. Highly overlapping thymic repertoires in unrelated individuals were reported by related research.

The gene calls are TRBV4-1 and TRBJ2-7; D is undetermined. This clonotype was sampled from a boy in the first two years of life with a congenital heart defect. The sequenced material came from thymocytes. The CDR3 region is CASSQVPKTDKYEQYF. DNA for the CDR3: TGCGCCAGCAGCCAAGTCCCAAAGACCGACAAGTACGAGCAGTACTTC.